These 15 T cell receptor beta chains were all obtained from the same sample, sequenced in a study of patients and donors after allogeneic stem cell transplantation. One entry per CDR3 protein, called by TCRdb with MiXCR from the RT-PCR reads. The data hold some 200,000 distinct CDR3 sequences, with around two fifths observed a single time. The sequencing input was blood, either unsorted or a sorted T cell fraction (not recorded which). The receptor source for this set is a human donor who was either an allogeneic HSCT recipient or a stem cell or donor lymphocyte infusion donor (not recorded which). It is not recorded whose cells these are; they may come from a transplant donor.

The chain links TRBV7-9 to TRBJ2-3, with 7 bases that match TRBD1. The CDR3 covers 16 residues. The germline V gene encodes CDR1 SEHNR and CDR2 FQNEAQ (reference sequence). V shed 2 bases, J shed 2 bases, and the junction held 7 bases outside the gene matches. CDR3 sequence: CASSLRGQINTDTQYF. The CDR3, as DNA: TGTGCCAGCAGCTTAAGGGGACAGATCAACACAGATACGCAGTATTTT.

The rearrangement links TRBV10-3 to TRBJ2-5; a possible D gene is TRBD2 (5 bases). Looked up from germline, CDR1 is ENHRY and CDR2 is SYGVKD. The CDR3 runs 14 residues. The V end lost 2 bases, the J end lost 3 bases, and 10 bases lay between the germline ends. The CDR3 here is CAISEQRVKETQYF. The CDR3 region has the DNA TGTGCCATCAGTGAGCAGAGGGTTAAAGAGACCCAGTACTTC.

The genes are TRBV29-1 and TRBJ1-1; D is possibly TRBD1 (6 bases). V was shortened by 6 bases and J by 1 base, with 9 bases between the two germline ends. The germline V gene encodes CDR1 SQVTM and CDR2 ANQGSEA. The CDR3 consists of 12 residues. The CDR3 DNA reads as TGCAGCGTCTGGACAGCGAACACTGAAGCTTTCTTT. Its translation: CSVWTANTEAFF. The variable domain in full, with the rest retrieved from reference TRBV29-1 and TRBJ1-1, is SAVISQKPSRDICQRGTSLTIQCQVDSQVTMMFWYRQQPGQSLTLIATANQGSEATYESGFVIDKFPISRPNLTFSTLTVSNMSPEDSSIYLCSVWTANTEAFFGQGTRLTVV.

The chain uses TRBV7-2 and TRBJ2-1; TRBD1 agrees at 9 bases. Germline V gives CDR1 SGHTA, CDR2 FQGNSA. Trimming at V came to 5 bases and at J to 5 bases, leaving 4 bases not matched to a gene. CDR3 length: 14 amino acids. CDR3 sequence reads: CASSGTGWDNEQFF. The CDR3 coding sequence is TGTGCCAGCAGCGGGACAGGGTGGGACAATGAGCAGTTCTTC.

The chain employs TRBV5-1 and TRBJ2-1; D is undetermined. This CDR3 has 15 residues. Germline V lookup: CDR1 SGHRS, CDR2 YFSETQ. The V end lost 0 bases, the J end lost 4 bases, and 11 bases lay between the germline ends. CDR3 sequence: CASSLVAETYNEQFF. The CDR3 coding sequence is TGCGCCAGCAGCTTGGTTGCGGAGACTTACAATGAGCAGTTCTTC.

A few counts support this clonotype. The chain employs TRBV29-1 and TRBJ1-1, with D perhaps matching TRBD1 (5 bases). Trimming shortened V by 7 bases and J by 10 bases, and 25 bases separated the two germline ends. This CDR3 is 14 amino acids long. Germline V gene lookup returns CDR1 SQVTM and CDR2 ANQGSEA. The CDR3 here is CSAQSGRQPLGAFF. The CDR3 region has the DNA TGCAGCGCCCAATCGGGACGGCAACCTTTAGGAGCTTTCTTT.

This sequence joins TRBV19 and TRBJ2-1; possibly TRBD2 for D (5 bases). V was clipped by 7 bases and J by 8 bases, with 12 bases between them. The CDR3 is 12 residues long. Germline CDR1 reads LNHDA; CDR2 reads SQIVND (reference sequence). CDR3 sequence (DNA): TGTGCCAGTAACGAGGGAGTCGATGAGCAGTTCTTC. Translating gives CASNEGVDEQFF.

There are a few counts of this clonotype. This chain joins TRBV7-2 and TRBJ1-2, with D perhaps TRBD1 (6 bases). The V gene lost 4 bases and the J gene lost 0 bases, with 12 bases spanning the gap. The CDR3 loop spans 15 amino acids. Germline CDR1 and CDR2: SGHTA and FQGNSA. The chain's CDR3 is CASSSQGNPNYGYTF. The CDR3 region has the DNA TGTGCCAGCAGCTCTCAGGGGAACCCTAACTATGGCTACACCTTC.

This clonotype was detected once. Being one base from a much bigger clone, this may be a read error. This chain uses TRBV7-9 with TRBJ1-1; perhaps TRBD1 as D (5 bases). The CDR3 length is 13 residues. The germline V gene encodes CDR1 SEHNR and CDR2 FQNEAQ (reference sequence). V was trimmed by 2 bases and J by 3 bases, leaving 7 bases between them. CDR3 amino acids: CASSLIRDTEAFF. The CDR3 DNA reads TGTGCCAGCAGCTTAATCAGGGACACTGAAGCTTTCTTT.

The J gene is TRBJ1-1, the V gene TRBV18; tentatively, D is TRBD1 (5 bases). The CDR3 extends over 15 amino acids. The germline V gene encodes CDR1 KGHSH and CDR2 LQKENI. Trimming took 1 base from V and 8 from J, leaving 17 bases between them. CDR3 DNA: TGTGCCAGCTCACCACGCGCCCGGGACGGACTCGAAGCTTTCTTT. Translated, it gives CASSPRARDGLEAFF. Supplemented by reference TRBV18 and TRBJ1-1, the full variable domain reads NAGVMQNPRHLVRRRGQEARLRCSPMKGHSHVYWYRQLPEEGLKFMVYLQKENIIDESGMPKERFSAEFPKEGPSILRIQQVVRGDSAAYFCASSPRARDGLEAFFGQGTRLTVV.

This clonotype was counted between two and nine times. The chain is built from TRBV5-4 and TRBJ1-1; TRBD1 agrees at 8 bases. V was clipped by 5 bases and J by 6 bases; unmatched bases: 9. Germline assignment: CDR1 SGHNT and CDR2 YYREEE (reference sequence). The CDR3 has 14 amino acids. CDR3: CASSSGTGRAEAFF. The CDR3 DNA is TGTGCCAGCAGTTCCGGGACAGGTAGAGCTGAAGCTTTCTTT. Complete variable domain (other parts from reference TRBV5-4 and TRBJ1-1): ETGVTQSPTHLIKTRGQQVTLRCSSQSGHNTVSWYQQALGQGPQFIFQYYREEENGRGNFPPRFSGLQFPNYSSELNVNALELDDSALYLCASSSGTGRAEAFFGQGTRLTVV.

This clonotype was recorded a few times. The chain joins TRBV25-1 to TRBJ1-5; possible D gene TRBD1, 6 bases. The CDR3 extends over 14 amino acids. Trimming cost V 6 bases and J 0 bases, with 9 bases left between them. Germline V lookup: CDR1 MGHDK, CDR2 SYGVNS. This CDR3 reads CASSKGGSNQPQHF. The CDR3 region has the DNA TGTGCCAGCAGCAAAGGGGGTAGCAATCAGCCCCAGCATTTT.

The chain employs TRBV3-1 and TRBJ2-2, with D unclear. The CDR3 runs 16 residues. The ends were cut back, 2 bases at V and 0 bases at J, with 10 bases in the middle. Germline V gene data show CDR1 as LGHDT and CDR2 as YNNKEL (reference sequence). In nucleotides, the CDR3 is TGTGCCAGCAGCCAACTCACCGGAGCGAACACCGGGGAGCTGTTTTTT. The encoded protein is CASSQLTGANTGELFF.

The V and J genes are TRBV7-9 and TRBJ2-5; no reliable D call. The V gene lost 2 bases and the J gene lost 3 bases, with 4 bases spanning the gap. The germline V gene has CDR1 SEHNR and CDR2 FQNEAQ (reference sequence). The CDR3 sequence is 12 residues long. The CDR3 loop is CASSLTKETQYF. CDR3 nucleotides: TGTGCCAGCAGCTTAACTAAAGAGACCCAGTACTTC.

This clonotype was seen only once. This chain connects TRBV19 to TRBJ2-1; 12 nucleotides agree with TRBD2. CDR3 length: 15 amino acids. From germline, CDR1 is LNHDA and CDR2 SQIVND (reference sequence). Trimming at V came to 9 bases and at J to 4 bases, leaving 7 bases not matched to a gene. For the CDR3, the DNA is TGTGCCAGCGCGAACGGGACTAGCGGGTACAATGAGCAGTTCTTC. It is translated as CASANGTSGYNEQFF.